This T cell receptor (beta chain) was recorded in a study of cytomegalovirus exposure and HLA in healthy donors. Study-wide background: Within the Caucasian-associated ancestry cluster were roughly 82% of the approximately 400 genotyped donors. Overall study findings and caveats: Indistinguishability led to the exclusion of some V segments, TRBV6-2 and TRBV6-3 included. CMV antigen specificity was confirmed in vitro for a few CMV-associated chains.

Trimming removed 0 bases from V and 3 bases from J; junction bases left unmatched: 2. Germline V CDR1 and CDR2: WNHNN, SYGVQD (reference sequence). This CDR3 is built from 15 residues. Worth noting for this clone: Its antigen is not identified.

The PCR had 60 Vbeta and 13 Jbeta primers. In the authors' methods: About 88 million unique TCR beta chains, roughly 11 million of them shared, were counted by a later analysis. Profiling relied on immunoSEQ multiplex PCR, and the TCRdb table lists in-frame clones only, not all of them. Clonal size and the V and J genes are those of that table, whereas D and trimming came from the DNA. This table has about 110,000 clones, 65% to 80% appearing once. Sequenced material: PBMCs. The genes are TRBV10-1 and TRBJ2-7, with 10 bases matching TRBD2. The TCR was taken from a male donor in good health and CMV-seronegative. The CDR3 region has the DNA TGCGCCAGCAGTGAGTCTTCTAGCGGGAGCTACGAGCAGTACTTC. Translating it yields CASSESSSGSYEQYF.